Below are 9 T cell receptor beta chains sequenced from a single sample in a study of blood T cell repertoires in COVID-19. Profiling relied on immunoSEQ multiplex PCR, and the TCRdb table lists in-frame clones only, not all of them. The sample has roughly 92,000 clones, more than 70% seen once. The sample consisted of peripheral blood. These receptors originate from a human donor with acute or convalescent COVID-19. The donor label of this sample is uncertain.

The chain combines TRBV30 with TRBJ1-2, with D perhaps TRBD1 (5 bases). The CDR3 is 14 residues long. Germline V gene data show CDR1 as GTSNPN and CDR2 as SVGIG (reference sequence). V was cut by 0 bases and J by 6 bases, with 14 bases left in between. CDR3 nucleotides: TGTGCCTGGAGTGTCCCGGGGGGGGTAAATGGCTACACCTTC. It yields the protein CAWSVPGGVNGYTF.

The chain combines TRBV5-1 with TRBJ1-3; D perhaps matches TRBD1 (6 bases). Deletions cut 4 bases from V and 1 base from J, with 12 bases between. CDR1 is SGHRS and CDR2 is YFSETQ in the germline V gene. The CDR3 extends over 15 amino acids. The CDR3 reads CASSPGQQSGNTIYF. The CDR3 DNA reads as TGCGCCAGCAGCCCAGGACAGCAGTCTGGAAACACCATATATTTT.

The rearrangement uses TRBV5-5 and TRBJ2-3; 7 bases are shared with TRBD1. After removal of 3 bases from V and 1 base from J, the junction contained 11 bases not matched to a gene. This CDR3 is built from 17 residues. CDR1 is SGHKS and CDR2 is YYEKEE in the germline V gene (reference sequence). DNA for the CDR3: TGTGCCAGCAGCTCAAACGCTAACAGGGGCGGCACAGATACGCAGTATTTT. Amino acid sequence: CASSSNANRGGTDTQYF.

The chain couples TRBV24-1 to TRBJ2-3; TRBD1 matches at 12 bases. The CDR3 has 17 amino acids. Germline CDR1 is KGHDR and CDR2 is SFDVKD. V dropped 5 bases and J dropped 2; count of bases not matched to a gene: 7. CDR3 sequence: CATSARDRGRITDTQYF. CDR3 bases: TGTGCCACCAGTGCCCGGGACAGGGGGCGCATCACAGATACGCAGTATTTT.

The chain has TRBV19 and TRBJ1-2; D gene unclear. Per germline, CDR1 LNHDA and CDR2 SQIVND (reference sequence). The ends were cut back, 6 bases at V and 0 bases at J, with 8 bases in the middle. CDR3 length equals 13 residues. CDR3 loop: CASRPGTNYGYTF. The CDR3 DNA sequence: TGTGCCAGTAGGCCCGGGACTAACTATGGCTACACCTTC. Based on the CDR3 plus reference TRBV19 and TRBJ1-2, the full variable domain is DGGITQSPKYLFRKEGQNVTLSCEQNLNHDAMYWYRQDPGQGLRLIYYSQIVNDFQKGDIAEGYSVSREKKESFPLTVTSAQKNPTAFYLCASRPGTNYGYTFGSGTRLTVV.

This clone was seen a single time. This chain joins TRBV24-1 and TRBJ2-5, with 7 nucleotides matching TRBD1. Trimming cost V 3 bases and J 2 bases; bases outside gene matches: 5. In germline, CDR1 is KGHDR, CDR2 SFDVKD. This CDR3 is 15 amino acids long. CDR3 loop: CATSDPRTGQETQYF. Here the CDR3 DNA reads TGTGCCACCAGTGATCCGAGGACAGGACAAGAGACCCAGTACTTC.

The chain uses TRBV6-2 or TRBV6-3 and TRBJ1-2; D gene uncertain. CDR3 length equals 16 residues. In germline, CDR1 is MNHEY, CDR2 SVGEGT. V was trimmed by 5 bases and J by 4 bases, leaving 20 bases between them. The CDR3 loop is CASSDNSPSRSYGYTF. In DNA, the CDR3 is TGTGCCAGCAGTGACAACAGCCCTTCAAGAAGCTATGGCTACACCTTC.

The J gene is TRBJ2-7, the V gene TRBV2; 11 bases align to TRBD1. V dropped 6 bases and J dropped 3; count of bases not matched to a gene: 10. Germline V lookup: CDR1 SNHLY, CDR2 FYNNEI. The CDR3 loop spans 16 amino acids. In DNA, the CDR3 is TGTGCCAGCAGAAGCCCTTCCGGGACAGGGGGCTACGAGCAGTACTTC. It yields the protein CASRSPSGTGGYEQYF.

V is TRBV10-3 and J is TRBJ2-1; 10 positions agree with TRBD1. CDR1 and CDR2 (germline): ENHRY, SYGVKD. With V trimmed by 6 bases and J by 5 bases, 7 bases remained unmatched. The CDR3 runs 15 residues. The CDR3 DNA sequence: TGTGCCATCAGCCAGGGACAGGGGCTCGACAATGAGCAGTTCTTC. Translated: CAISQGQGLDNEQFF.